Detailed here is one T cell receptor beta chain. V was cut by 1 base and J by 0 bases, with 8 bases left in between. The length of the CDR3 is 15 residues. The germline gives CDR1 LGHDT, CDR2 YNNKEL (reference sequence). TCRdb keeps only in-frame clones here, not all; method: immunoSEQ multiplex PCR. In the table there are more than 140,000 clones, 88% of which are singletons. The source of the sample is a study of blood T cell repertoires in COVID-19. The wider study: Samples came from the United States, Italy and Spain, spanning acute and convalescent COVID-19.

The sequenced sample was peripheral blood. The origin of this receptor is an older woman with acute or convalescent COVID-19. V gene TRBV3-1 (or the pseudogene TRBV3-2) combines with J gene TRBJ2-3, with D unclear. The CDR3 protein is CASSQVTGSTDTQYF. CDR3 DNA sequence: TGTGCCAGCAGCCAAGTGACCGGGAGCACAGATACGCAGTATTTT.